A single sample is the source of the 9 T cell receptor beta chains below, sequenced in a study of graft-versus-host responses after intestinal transplantation. Sequencing used immunoSEQ multiplex PCR; TCRdb keeps in-frame clones, though not all of them. In the table there are more than 70,000 clones, roughly 80% of which are singletons. Their antigen targets remain unknown. This specimen consisted of unstimulated CD4+ T cells sorted from spleen or lymph node cells, obtained before intestinal transplant. The receptors here all came from a human donor who received an intestinal transplant.

This clone was picked up one time. The chain employs TRBV18 and TRBJ1-1; D not certain. The CDR3 loop spans 12 amino acids. Germline V lookup: CDR1 KGHSH, CDR2 LQKENI. Between the trimmed V and J ends, which lost 3 bases and 7 bases, there was a span of 9 bases. The CDR3 DNA is TGTGCCAGCTCACCGTTTCCCAGTGAAGCTTTCTTT. The encoded protein is CASSPFPSEAFF.

The chain joins TRBV15 to TRBJ2-5; TRBD2 matches at 8 bases. With V trimmed by 6 bases and J by 4 bases, 7 bases remained unmatched. This CDR3 has 14 amino acids. The V gene's germline CDR1 is LNHNV and CDR2 YYDKDF (reference sequence). The CDR3 loop reads CATRRAGDVETQYF. CDR3 sequence (DNA): TGTGCCACCAGACGAGCGGGAGACGTAGAGACCCAGTACTTC. Full variable domain (outside the CDR3, taken from reference TRBV15 and TRBJ2-5): DAMVIQNPRYQVTQFGKPVTLSCSQTLNHNVMYWYQQKSSQAPKLLFHYYDKDFNNEADTPDNFQSRRPNTSFCFLDIRSPGLGDTAMYLCATRRAGDVETQYFGPGTRLLVL.

The rearrangement uses TRBV5-1 and TRBJ2-2, with a tentative D call TRBD1 (6 bases). CDR3 size: 15 residues. CDR1 is SGHRS, CDR2 YFSETQ, per germline. Trimming left V 7 bases short and J 3 bases short, with 16 bases between. CDR3 in DNA: TGCGCCAGCGCCATACAGGGTGGAGACACCGGGGAGCTGTTTTTT. This gives the protein CASAIQGGDTGELFF.

The chain couples TRBV18 to TRBJ1-5, with a possible D match to TRBD1 (5 bases). Deletions cut 8 bases from V and 6 bases from J, with 17 bases between. This CDR3 is built from 14 residues. In germline, CDR1 is KGHSH, CDR2 LQKENI. CDR3 in amino acids: CASSGEPGPQPQHF. The CDR3 DNA sequence: TGTGCCAGCAGCGGGGAGCCAGGGCCTCAGCCCCAGCATTTT.

The chain is built from TRBV2 and TRBJ2-1, with D hard to call. V shed 4 bases and J shed 2 bases, with 3 bases lying between them. The germline gives CDR1 SNHLY, CDR2 FYNNEI. The CDR3 has 12 residues. CDR3 in DNA: TGTGCCAGCAGTGCAGCCTACAATGAGCAGTTCTTC. Amino acids: CASSAAYNEQFF.

The J gene is TRBJ2-3, the V gene TRBV5-8; 7 nucleotides line up with TRBD1. J gave up 5 bases and V 4 bases, and 4 bases lay outside the gene matches. This CDR3 region has 13 residues. Germline V gene lookup returns CDR1 SGHTS and CDR2 YDEGEE. The CDR3, as DNA: TGTGCCAGCAGCGTACAGGGGAAAGATACGCAGTATTTT. This sequence encodes CASSVQGKDTQYF.

The V call is TRBV28, the J call TRBJ1-2; D is ambiguous. CDR1 is MDHEN and CDR2 is SYDVKM in the germline V gene. This CDR3 spans 13 amino acids. Trimming pared 4 bases from V and 7 bases from J, leaving 13 bases between. The DNA of the CDR3 is TGTGCCAGCAGTTCTCGAGAGGCGGCTGGCTACACCTTC. It specifies CASSSREAAGYTF.

V is TRBV30 and J is TRBJ2-7, with a weak D call TRBD2 (6 bases). Trimming removed 8 bases at V and 4 bases at J, with 18 bases between. The CDR3 is made up of 13 amino acids. CDR1 is GTSNPN and CDR2 is SVGIG in the germline V gene (reference sequence). CDR3 DNA: TGTGCCGGCTCCCCGGGACTCGGGTACGAGCAGTACTTC. Protein product: CAGSPGLGYEQYF.

CDR3 amino acids: CSVGGRGGWTGELFF. CDR3 in DNA: TGCAGCGTTGGGGGTCGGGGAGGATGGACCGGGGAGCTGTTTTTT. The chain recombines TRBV29-1 with TRBJ2-2; D is perhaps TRBD2 (6 bases). This CDR3 contains 15 residues. From germline, CDR1 is SQVTM and CDR2 ANQGSEA. Trimming removed 4 bases from V and 5 bases from J, with 17 bases in between.